The 29 T cell receptor beta chains below all came from one sample that was sequenced in a study of blood T cell repertoires in COVID-19. Produced via immunoSEQ multiplex PCR; TCRdb's table is partial and in-frame only. The data contain under 250,000 clones, about 88% of them singletons. The source material was peripheral blood. Every receptor here comes from a man aged 45-65 years with COVID-19, enrolled during active disease.

The V and J genes are TRBV5-4 and TRBJ1-1; D is unresolved. CDR3 length: 15 residues. V shed 2 bases and J shed 1 base, with 12 bases lying between them. Germline V gives CDR1 SGHNT, CDR2 YYREEE (reference sequence). CDR3 in amino acids: CASSFSVTSNTEAFF. Written as DNA, the CDR3 is TGTGCCAGCAGCTTTTCGGTGACATCGAACACTGAAGCTTTCTTT.

The rearrangement links TRBV30 to TRBJ2-1; D is uncertain. Trimming took 3 bases from V and 5 from J, leaving 14 bases between them. Germline assignment: CDR1 GTSNPN and CDR2 SVGIG (reference sequence). The CDR3 is made up of 14 amino acids. DNA for the CDR3: TGTGCCTGGAGCAACAGCTGGGCTAACAATGAGCAGTTCTTC. It encodes CAWSNSWANNEQFF.

The CDR3 DNA follows: TGTGCCAGCAGTTCCGCCGGGACTAGCGGGTCCGGGGAGCTGTTTTTT. As protein: CASSSAGTSGSGELFF. The chain links TRBV6-4 to TRBJ2-2; 12 bases align to TRBD2. This CDR3 contains 16 residues. The ends lost 5 bases at V and 6 bases at J; junction bases unmatched: 7. Germline CDR1 MRHNA, CDR2 SNTAGT.

This chain connects TRBV19 to TRBJ2-1; D unclear. CDR3 size: 14 residues. Germline lookup yields CDR1 LNHDA and CDR2 SQIVND (reference sequence). V was shortened by 1 base and J by 6 bases, with 10 bases between the two germline ends. The CDR3 DNA reads as TGTGCCAGTAGTATAGCGGGTAGTCTCAATGAGCAGTTCTTC. Translation gives CASSIAGSLNEQFF.

V and J are TRBV9 and TRBJ1-2; unclear D gene. From germline, CDR1 is SGDLS and CDR2 YYNGEE. Trimming removed 0 bases at V and 4 bases at J, with 13 bases between. The CDR3 sequence is 15 residues long. The CDR3 region has the DNA TGTGCCAGCAGCGTAGGGGTCGTCGGAGGCTATGGCTACACCTTC. Translated: CASSVGVVGGYGYTF.

This sequence joins TRBV18 and TRBJ1-1; D not certain. V lost 3 bases and J 2 bases, leaving 10 bases between the germline ends. Germline V gene data show CDR1 as KGHSH and CDR2 as LQKENI. This CDR3 has 14 residues. In DNA, the CDR3 is TGTGCCAGCTCACCTGGGCCGGGAAACACTGAAGCTTTCTTT. As protein: CASSPGPGNTEAFF.

The J gene is TRBJ2-7, the V gene TRBV30, with D tentatively TRBD2 (6 bases). V dropped 4 bases and J dropped 3 bases, with 13 bases sitting between them. CDR3 length equals 13 residues. Germline CDR1 reads GTSNPN; CDR2 reads SVGIG (reference sequence). CDR3 bases: TGTGCCTGGAAGCCGGGGGTGAGCTACGAGCAGTACTTC. It yields the protein CAWKPGVSYEQYF. The full variable domain, with the rest looked up from reference TRBV30 and TRBJ2-7, is SQTIHQWPATLVQPVGSPLSLECTVEGTSNPNLYWYRQAAGRGLQLLFYSVGIGQISSEVPQNLSASRPQDRQFILSSKKLLLSDSGFYLCAWKPGVSYEQYFGPGTRLTVT.

This chain joins TRBV28 and TRBJ2-7; maybe TRBD1 (5 bases). This CDR3 is built from 15 residues. CDR1 is MDHEN, CDR2 SYDVKM, per germline. V was pared by 7 bases and J by 4 bases, with 20 bases between. For the CDR3, the DNA is TGTGCCAGCACCCCCTTGGGGCAGGGCGCATACGAGCAGTACTTC. It specifies CASTPLGQGAYEQYF.

The V and J genes are TRBV27 and TRBJ2-3, with TRBD2 matching 10 bases. Germline-derived CDR1 and CDR2 are MNHEY and SMNVEV (reference sequence). CDR3 size: 15 residues. The ends lost 3 bases at V and 6 bases at J; junction bases unmatched: 6. CDR3 sequence (DNA): TGTGCCAGCAGTTTGGGTAGCGGGAGGTGGGATACGCAGTATTTT. This translates into CASSLGSGRWDTQYF.

CDR3 sequence reads: CAGGVAGVAGELFF. CDR3 nucleotides: TGTGCTGGGGGAGTAGCGGGAGTGGCCGGGGAGCTGTTTTTT. The rearrangement uses TRBV6-5 and TRBJ2-2; 9 bases are a match to TRBD2. CDR3 length: 14 residues. CDR1 is MNHEY and CDR2 is SVGAGI in the germline V gene.

The chain employs TRBV7-3 and TRBJ1-2, with 8 nucleotides matching TRBD1. The germline CDR1 and CDR2 sequences are SGHTA and FQGTGA. The CDR3 is 14 amino acids. V lost 0 bases to trimming and J lost 8 bases; unmatched junction nucleotides: 5. CDR3 sequence (DNA): TGTGCCAGCAGCTTAACAGGACAGGGCAGCGGCTACACCTTC. Amino acid sequence: CASSLTGQGSGYTF.

The V gene is TRBV9, the J gene TRBJ1-6; TRBD1 matches at 9 bases. The CDR3 has 15 residues. Germline V gives CDR1 SGDLS, CDR2 YYNGEE. The ends lost 0 bases at V and 9 bases at J; junction bases unmatched: 4. CDR3 residues: CASSVVGTGLSPLHF. CDR3 DNA: TGTGCCAGCAGCGTAGTCGGGACAGGGCTTTCACCCCTCCACTTT. The whole variable domain, filled in from reference TRBV9 and TRBJ1-6, reads DSGVTQTPKHLITATGQRVTLRCSPRSGDLSVYWYQQSLDQGLQFLIQYYNGEERAKGNILERFSAQQFPDLHSELNLSSLELGDSALYFCASSVVGTGLSPLHFGNGTRLTVT.

The CDR3 nucleotides are TGTGCCATCAGTGATTTACAGGGGGGGAAGGAGACCCAGTACTTC. Amino acid sequence: CAISDLQGGKETQYF. V usage is TRBV10-3 and J usage is TRBJ2-5, with D perhaps TRBD1 (8 bases). The CDR3 covers 15 residues. The V gene's germline CDR1 is ENHRY and CDR2 SYGVKD. The ends were cut back, 3 bases at V and 5 bases at J, with 16 bases in the middle.

V and J are TRBV5-4 and TRBJ1-5, with a possible D match to TRBD1 (6 bases). Germline values: CDR1 SGHNT, CDR2 YYREEE (reference sequence). The V end lost 0 bases, the J end lost 5 bases, and 15 bases lay between the germline ends. The CDR3 extends over 16 amino acids. The CDR3 coding sequence is TGTGCCAGCAGCTTGGAGGTGTGGCAGGGGTATCAGCCCCAGCATTTT. Translation: CASSLEVWQGYQPQHF.

V is TRBV19 and J is TRBJ2-7, with 10 bases aligning to TRBD2. J was trimmed by 0 bases and V by 7 bases; bases with no gene match: 9. Germline CDR1 and CDR2: LNHDA and SQIVND (reference sequence). The CDR3 has 16 residues. CDR3 nucleotide sequence: TGTGCCAGTACCCGAGGGACTAGCGCAGCCTCCTACGAGCAGTACTTC. Residues: CASTRGTSAASYEQYF.

The chain couples TRBV5-1 to TRBJ2-3; 9 nucleotides line up with TRBD2. The length of the CDR3 is 17 residues. The germline V gene has CDR1 SGHRS and CDR2 YFSETQ. With V trimmed by 4 bases and J by 6 bases, 15 bases remained unmatched. CDR3 DNA sequence: TGCGCCAGCAGCCCGGTCGCGGGCGGGGGGGCCGGGGATACGCAGTATTTT. This sequence encodes CASSPVAGGGAGDTQYF.

The chain employs TRBV4-3 and TRBJ1-2; D is ambiguous. The germline CDR1 and CDR2 sequences are LGHNA and YSLEER. Trimming removed 0 bases at V and 2 bases at J, with 10 bases between. The CDR3 has 15 amino acids. CDR3 sequence: CASSQEGRGNYGYTF. DNA of the CDR3: TGCGCCAGCAGCCAAGAAGGAAGAGGGAACTATGGCTACACCTTC.

J is TRBJ2-7 and V is TRBV29-1; no clear D. Germline V gene sequence: CDR1 SQVTM, CDR2 ANQGSEA. The length of the CDR3 is 12 residues. V lost 4 bases to trimming and J lost 4 bases, with 11 bases between them. CDR3 DNA: TGCAGCGTTGGGTACCAACAATACGAGCAGTACTTC. Its translation: CSVGYQQYEQYF.

In its sample, this clone was seen once. The chain couples TRBV5-1 to TRBJ2-1, with 7 bases aligning to TRBD1. V gave up 0 bases and J gave up 2 bases; unmatched junction bases: 8. The germline CDR1 and CDR2 sequences are SGHRS and YFSETQ. The CDR3 covers 17 residues. CDR3 nucleotides: TGCGCCAGCAGCTTGGAGTGGAGGACAGGAACCTACAATGAGCAGTTCTTC. Its protein product is CASSLEWRTGTYNEQFF.

J is TRBJ1-4 and V is TRBV7-2, with TRBD1 as a possible D gene (5 bases). The CDR3 is 14 amino acids. Trimming left V 1 base short and J 5 bases short, with 8 bases between. Germline loops: CDR1 SGHTA, CDR2 FQGNSA. CDR3 amino acids: CASSLEAGNEKLFF. CDR3 nucleotides: TGTGCCAGCAGCTTAGAGGCAGGGAATGAAAAACTGTTTTTT.

This rearrangement joins TRBV12-5 to TRBJ2-7, with 8 bases lining up with TRBD1. The CDR3 has 13 residues. Germline CDR1 is LGHNT and CDR2 is FRNRAP. V shed 6 bases and J 3 bases; nucleotides not matched to a gene: 4. The CDR3 protein is CASGTGVGYEQYF. The CDR3 DNA sequence: TGTGCTAGTGGGACAGGGGTCGGCTACGAGCAGTACTTC.

The V and J genes are TRBV30 and TRBJ2-7; possibly TRBD1 for D (5 bases). CDR3 length: 14 residues. The germline V gene has CDR1 GTSNPN and CDR2 SVGIG (reference sequence). Deletions cut 4 bases from V and 3 bases from J, with 16 bases between. The CDR3 bases are TGTGCCTGGATTCCTGCGACAGATCACTACGAGCAGTACTTC. It codes for CAWIPATDHYEQYF.

The chain uses TRBV6-5 and TRBJ1-2; tentative D call: TRBD1 (6 bases). V was cut by 10 bases and J by 5 bases, with 23 bases left in between. The germline gives CDR1 MNHEY, CDR2 SVGAGI. The CDR3 spans 15 residues. The CDR3 spells CATKRDNAPSYGYTF. CDR3 nucleotides: TGTGCCACTAAAAGGGACAACGCGCCTTCTTATGGCTACACCTTC.

This rearrangement joins TRBV3-1 (or the pseudogene TRBV3-2) to TRBJ2-7; no clear D gene. The V end was cut by 2 bases, the J end by 7 bases, with 15 bases between. Per the germline V gene, CDR1 is LGHDT and CDR2 is YNNKEL (reference sequence). The CDR3 totals 14 residues. The CDR3 here is CASSQPLVVDEQYF. The CDR3 nucleotides are TGTGCCAGCAGCCAACCTCTAGTGGTGGATGAGCAGTACTTC.

The chain couples TRBV7-2 to TRBJ2-7; 7 bases map to TRBD1. The CDR3 consists of 14 residues. Germline CDR1 is SGHTA and CDR2 is FQGNSA. V was clipped by 6 bases and J by 0 bases; unmatched bases: 5. DNA of the CDR3: TGTGCCAGCAGACGACAGGGTGGCTCCTACGAGCAGTACTTC. Protein product: CASRRQGGSYEQYF.

The rearrangement uses TRBV4-1 and TRBJ1-4, with a possible D match to TRBD1 (6 bases). V gave up 4 bases and J gave up 7 bases, with 13 bases separating them. Germline CDR1 and CDR2: MGHRA and YSYEKL. The CDR3 has 14 residues. CDR3 DNA: TGCGCCAGCAGCCCCGCGACAGGTTCTGAAAAACTGTTTTTT. Translating it yields CASSPATGSEKLFF.

The V gene is TRBV5-4, the J gene TRBJ2-7; 7 bases are shared with TRBD1. In germline, CDR1 is SGHNT, CDR2 YYREEE (reference sequence). The trim removed 2 bases at V and 2 bases at J, leaving 7 bases unmatched. The CDR3 totals 15 residues. The CDR3 reads CASSFRQGGAYEQYF. CDR3 coding DNA: TGTGCCAGCAGCTTTAGACAGGGTGGGGCCTACGAGCAGTACTTC.

This sequence joins TRBV3-1 (or the pseudogene TRBV3-2) and TRBJ1-2; D is uncertain. This CDR3 has 15 residues. CDR1 is LGHDT and CDR2 is YNNKEL in the germline V gene (reference sequence). V lost 4 bases and J lost 6, with 18 bases in between. The CDR3 reads CASSLTATKQDGYTF. The DNA for the CDR3 is TGTGCCAGCAGCCTAACCGCCACAAAGCAGGATGGCTACACCTTC.

This clone was seen only a few times. The rearrangement links TRBV2 to TRBJ1-5; 7 bases line up with TRBD1. The CDR3 is made up of 13 amino acids. Losses at the gene ends were 9 bases for V and 0 bases for J; bases not matched to a gene: 2. Germline loops: CDR1 SNHLY, CDR2 FYNNEI. The CDR3 sequence is CARGTDSNQPQHF. DNA of the CDR3: TGTGCCAGAGGGACAGATAGCAATCAGCCCCAGCATTTT.